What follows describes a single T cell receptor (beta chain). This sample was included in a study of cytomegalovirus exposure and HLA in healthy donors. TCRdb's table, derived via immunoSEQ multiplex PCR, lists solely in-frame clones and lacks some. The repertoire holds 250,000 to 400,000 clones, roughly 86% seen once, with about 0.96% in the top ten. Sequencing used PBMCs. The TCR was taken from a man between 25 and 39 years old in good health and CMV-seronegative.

For the CDR3, the DNA is TGTGCCAGCAGTGAAAGTCAGGAAATAAGCGAGCAGTACTTC. Translating it yields CASSESQEISEQYF. The chain has TRBV2 and TRBJ2-7; D is undetermined. CDR1 is SNHLY and CDR2 is FYNNEI in the germline V gene. Trimming stripped 2 bases from V and 6 bases from J, with 14 bases between. The CDR3 extends over 14 amino acids.